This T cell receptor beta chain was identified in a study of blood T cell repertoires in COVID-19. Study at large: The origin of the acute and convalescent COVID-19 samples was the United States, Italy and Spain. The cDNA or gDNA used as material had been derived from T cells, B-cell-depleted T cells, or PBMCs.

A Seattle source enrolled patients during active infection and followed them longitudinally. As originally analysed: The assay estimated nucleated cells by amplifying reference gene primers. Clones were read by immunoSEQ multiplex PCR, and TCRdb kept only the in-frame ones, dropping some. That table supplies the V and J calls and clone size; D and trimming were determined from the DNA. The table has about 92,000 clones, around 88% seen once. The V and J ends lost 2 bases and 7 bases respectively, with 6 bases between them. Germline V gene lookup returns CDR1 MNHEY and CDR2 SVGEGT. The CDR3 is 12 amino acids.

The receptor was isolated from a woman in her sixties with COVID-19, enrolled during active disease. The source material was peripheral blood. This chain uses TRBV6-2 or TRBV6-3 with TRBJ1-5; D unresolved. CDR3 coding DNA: TGTGCCAGCAGTTACATGGCCCAGCCCCAGCATTTT. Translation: CASSYMAQPQHF.